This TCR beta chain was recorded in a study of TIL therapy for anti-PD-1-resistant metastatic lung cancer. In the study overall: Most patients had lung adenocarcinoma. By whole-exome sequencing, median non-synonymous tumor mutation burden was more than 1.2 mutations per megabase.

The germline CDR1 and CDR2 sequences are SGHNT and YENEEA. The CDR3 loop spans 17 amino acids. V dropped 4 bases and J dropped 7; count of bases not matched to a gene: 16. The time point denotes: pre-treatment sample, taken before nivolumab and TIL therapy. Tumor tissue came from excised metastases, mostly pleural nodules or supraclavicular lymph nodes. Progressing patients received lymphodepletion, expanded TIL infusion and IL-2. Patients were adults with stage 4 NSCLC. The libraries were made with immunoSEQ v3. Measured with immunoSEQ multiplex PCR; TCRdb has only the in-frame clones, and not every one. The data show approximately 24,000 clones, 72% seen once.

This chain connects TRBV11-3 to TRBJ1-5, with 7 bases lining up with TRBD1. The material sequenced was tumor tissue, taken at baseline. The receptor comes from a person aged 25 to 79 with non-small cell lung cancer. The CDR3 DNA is TGTGCCAGCAGCTACTTATACCGGGACAGTGGGTTCCAGCCCCAGCATTTT. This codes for CASSYLYRDSGFQPQHF.